This T cell receptor (beta chain) appears in the sequencing data of a study of CD8+CD57+ T cells in acquired aplastic anemia. Germline CDR1 reads LNHDA; CDR2 reads SQIVND (reference sequence). The CDR3 has 14 amino acids. Remarks on this clonotype: An end of the junction does not agree with germline; a read error may underlie this.

TCR beta VDJ and CDR3 profiles were obtained from a genomic DNA template. A single record per CDR3 protein comes from TCRdb applying MiXCR to the reads. The repertoire has about 200,000 distinct CDR3 sequences, more than 55% of them found once; the top ten carry about 60%. Selection for sequencing was limited to patients who had shown CD8+CD57+ cell expansion by flow cytometry. This TCR was sampled from a human donor with aplastic anemia. Sequencing was performed on sorted CD4+, CD8+, or CD8+CD57+ T cells (not recorded which) from PBMCs. The rearrangement joins TRBV19 to TRBJ1-1; possibly TRBD1 for D (6 bases). The CDR3 spells CASTLRGGNTEAFF. DNA of the CDR3: TGTGCCAGTACCTTAAGAGGGGGGAACACTGAGGCTTTCTTT.